The 17 T cell receptor beta chains below all came from one sample that was sequenced in a study of cytomegalovirus exposure and HLA in healthy donors. Sequencing used immunoSEQ multiplex PCR; TCRdb keeps in-frame clones, though not all of them. The table has 85,000 to 130,000 clones, about 87% seen once. Sequencing used PBMCs. The receptors stem from a woman aged 18-29 years in good health and CMV-seropositive.

The chain has TRBV7-9 and TRBJ1-4; D is possibly TRBD1 (5 bases). Looked up from germline, CDR1 is SEHNR and CDR2 is FQNEAQ (reference sequence). V shed 8 bases and J shed 6 bases, with 16 bases lying between them. The CDR3 length is 14 residues. The CDR3 DNA is TGTGCCAGCGGGAGCGGGGCAGGCCATGAAAAACTGTTTTTT. Its protein product is CASGSGAGHEKLFF.

The V and J genes are TRBV7-2 and TRBJ2-4; weak D call: TRBD2 (7 bases). Germline CDR1 reads SGHTA; CDR2 reads FQGNSA. With 1 base removed from V and 3 bases from J, the gap between germline ends came to 13 bases. This CDR3 has 16 residues. The chain's CDR3 is CASSLVGGGLKNIQYF. The DNA for the CDR3 is TGTGCCAGCAGCTTAGTAGGCGGGGGCCTCAAAAACATTCAGTACTTC.

J is TRBJ1-4 and V is TRBV28, with D possibly matching TRBD1 (5 bases). The CDR3 loop spans 18 amino acids. CDR1 MDHEN and CDR2 SYDVKM come from the germline V gene. The V end was cut by 1 base, the J end by 8 bases, with 23 bases between. CDR3 bases: TGTGCCAGCAGTTTATCGCGTTTTAGGGGCCGCGGTCGGGAAAAACTGTTTTTT. It specifies CASSLSRFRGRGREKLFF. The full variable domain, completed using reference TRBV28 and TRBJ1-4, is DVKVTQSSRYLVKRTGEKVFLECVQDMDHENMFWYRQDPGLGLRLIYFSYDVKMKEKGDIPEGYSVSREKKERFSLILESASTNQTSMYLCASSLSRFRGRGREKLFFGSGTQLSVL.

This chain uses TRBV28 with TRBJ2-3, with D perhaps TRBD2 (6 bases). CDR3 length equals 15 residues. V was shortened by 7 bases and J by 4 bases, with 18 bases between the two germline ends. Germline CDR1 MDHEN, CDR2 SYDVKM. The CDR3 sequence: CASTQGGAGADTQYF. CDR3 nucleotides: TGTGCCAGCACCCAAGGCGGGGCCGGCGCAGATACGCAGTATTTT.

V usage is TRBV2 and J usage is TRBJ1-2; TRBD1 is a possible D gene (6 bases). Trimming pared 5 bases from V and 6 bases from J, leaving 19 bases between. Per germline, CDR1 SNHLY and CDR2 FYNNEI. The CDR3 covers 15 residues. CDR3 nucleotide sequence: TGTGCCAGCAGTACACGACAGGCCGAAAATGATGGCTACACCTTC. As protein: CASSTRQAENDGYTF.

This clone was found once. The chain recombines TRBV2 with TRBJ1-5; 10 bases are shared with TRBD1. The CDR3 is 13 amino acids. J lost 6 bases, V lost 6 bases, and 2 bases had no gene match. The germline V gene has CDR1 SNHLY and CDR2 FYNNEI. CDR3 nucleotide sequence: TGTGCCAGCAGGGGGACAGGGGTTCAGCCCCAGCATTTT. As protein: CASRGTGVQPQHF.

The rearrangement links TRBV5-1 to TRBJ2-1; TRBD2 matches at 14 bases. Germline lookup yields CDR1 SGHRS and CDR2 YFSETQ. The CDR3 covers 20 residues. With 5 bases clipped from V and 8 bases from J, the junction kept 21 bases outside the gene matches. The CDR3: CASRRSRRLAGGPLGDEQFF. DNA for the CDR3: TGCGCCAGCAGACGGTCCCGGAGACTAGCGGGGGGGCCTCTGGGCGATGAGCAGTTCTTC.

The chain joins TRBV19 to TRBJ2-7; 9 bases map to TRBD1. Trimming removed 5 bases from V and 5 bases from J; junction bases left unmatched: 7. CDR1 is LNHDA, CDR2 SQIVND, per germline (reference sequence). The CDR3 has 14 amino acids. The CDR3 here is CASSVTGGLDEQYV. The CDR3 coding sequence is TGTGCCAGTAGTGTTACAGGGGGCCTAGACGAGCAGTACGTC.

The gene calls are TRBV4-1 and TRBJ1-2; D unclear. The CDR3 covers 14 residues. With 1 base removed from V and 4 bases from J, the gap between germline ends came to 10 bases. The germline gives CDR1 MGHRA, CDR2 YSYEKL. This chain's CDR3 is CASSQAPGSYGYTF. The DNA of the CDR3 is TGCGCCAGCAGCCAAGCCCCGGGGAGCTATGGCTACACCTTC.

The chain combines TRBV2 with TRBJ1-1, with D possibly matching TRBD1 (6 bases). CDR1 is SNHLY and CDR2 is FYNNEI in the germline V gene. Trimming took off 6 bases at V and 2 bases at J, with 16 bases between the two ends. The CDR3 has 15 residues. The CDR3 nucleotides are TGTGCCAGCAGAGTATCCGGGACATTCAACACTGAAGCTTTCTTT. Translated, it gives CASRVSGTFNTEAFF.

The rearrangement links TRBV6-5 to TRBJ1-5; D might be TRBD1 (5 bases). The germline gives CDR1 MNHEY, CDR2 SVGAGI. The length of the CDR3 is 14 residues. V was clipped by 6 bases and J by 3 bases, with 12 bases between them. The CDR3 coding sequence is TGTGCCAGCAGGGACACCTTTACCAATCAGCCCCAGCATTTT. It is translated as CASRDTFTNQPQHF.

The chain has TRBV7-8 and TRBJ1-3; perhaps TRBD1 as D (6 bases). V dropped 2 bases and J dropped 1 base, with 24 bases sitting between them. Germline V lookup: CDR1 SGHVS, CDR2 FQNEAQ. The CDR3 is 20 residues long. The CDR3 here is CASSLLVGAPSRSSGNTIYF. CDR3 sequence (DNA): TGTGCCAGCAGCTTATTAGTGGGGGCGCCAAGCCGGTCATCTGGAAACACCATATATTTT.

This clone turned up a few times. The chain joins TRBV19 to TRBJ1-5; D might be TRBD1 (6 bases). Germline CDR1 LNHDA, CDR2 SQIVND (reference sequence). V was shortened by 1 base and J by 7 bases, with 11 bases between the two germline ends. This CDR3 region has 14 residues. CDR3 coding DNA: TGTGCCAGTAGTATAGTACAGGGATTCCAGCCCCAGCATTTT. The encoded protein is CASSIVQGFQPQHF.

This chain links TRBV6-1 with TRBJ2-5; 9 bases align to TRBD1. Germline lookup yields CDR1 MNHNS and CDR2 SASEGT. The CDR3 has 14 residues. V was pared by 6 bases and J by 5 bases, with 7 bases of the junction left unmatched. Written as DNA, the CDR3 is TGTGCCAGCAGGGCCGGACAGGGGATGGAGACCCAGTACTTC. Its protein is CASRAGQGMETQYF.

In this sample, this clone turned up a few times. This chain uses TRBV28 with TRBJ1-6, with D uncertain. The CDR3 is made up of 13 amino acids. Germline assignment: CDR1 MDHEN and CDR2 SYDVKM. V was trimmed by 8 bases and J by 8 bases, leaving 13 bases between them. The CDR3 is CASRRDSDSPLHF. The CDR3 DNA reads as TGTGCCAGCCGCCGGGATTCCGATTCACCCCTCCACTTT.

The chain combines TRBV7-2 with TRBJ2-3, with a possible D match to TRBD2 (6 bases). This CDR3 comprises 16 residues. Germline lookup yields CDR1 SGHTA and CDR2 FQGNSA. V shed 4 bases and J shed 1 base, with 15 bases lying between them. The CDR3 region has the DNA TGTGCCAGCAGCTGGGCTAGAGGCGGGGGCACAGATACGCAGTATTTT. Encoded protein: CASSWARGGGTDTQYF.

The V and J genes are TRBV2 and TRBJ1-2; a weak D match, TRBD1 (6 bases). The CDR3 loop spans 13 amino acids. Germline loops: CDR1 SNHLY, CDR2 FYNNEI. This chain's CDR3 is CALNRAEDYGYTF. The DNA for the CDR3 is TGTGCTCTAAACAGGGCAGAGGACTATGGCTACACCTTC.